The table lists the clone carrying this T cell receptor beta chain with a count of one. These data originate in a study of CD8 T cells in Susac syndrome. Trimming removed 7 bases from V and 0 bases from J, with 16 bases in between. Per the germline V gene, CDR1 is MDHEN and CDR2 is SYDVKM. The CDR3 has 15 residues. cDNA came from about 0.5 to 1 ug RNA primed by random hexamers. The method of amplification for TCR beta CDR3 was immunoSEQ multiplex PCR, covering 54 Vbeta and 13 Jbeta. One entry per CDR3 protein, called by TCRdb with MiXCR from the immunoSEQ multiplex PCR reads. The sample contains approximately 150,000 distinct CDR3 sequences, around 94% of which appear only once. Matching for age and sex applied to the controls, who were healthy donors. Negative isolation was used for CD8+ and CD4+ T cells, and FACS enrichment was applied to TEMRA cells.

The clonotype comes from a human donor in good health. The chain recombines TRBV28 with TRBJ2-7; D unresolved. Sequenced material: CD4+ T cells from PBMCs. CDR3 sequence (DNA): TGTGCCAGCAATAACGACAAGGGCCGCTCCTACGAGCAGTACTTC. Amino acid sequence: CASNNDKGRSYEQYF.